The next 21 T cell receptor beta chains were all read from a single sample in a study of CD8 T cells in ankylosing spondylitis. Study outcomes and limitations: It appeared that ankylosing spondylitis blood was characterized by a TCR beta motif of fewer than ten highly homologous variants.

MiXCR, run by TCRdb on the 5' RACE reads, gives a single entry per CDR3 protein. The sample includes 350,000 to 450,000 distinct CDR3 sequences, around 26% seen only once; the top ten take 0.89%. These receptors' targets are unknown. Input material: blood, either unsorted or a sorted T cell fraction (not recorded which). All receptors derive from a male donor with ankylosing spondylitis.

The CDR3 nucleotides are TGTGCCACCAGCAGAGTTGGGAGTTTGGGAGAGACCCAGTACTTC. This gives the protein CATSRVGSLGETQYF. This chain joins TRBV15 and TRBJ2-5; D may be TRBD2 (5 bases). Between the trimmed V and J ends, which lost 1 base and 4 bases, there was a span of 13 bases. The CDR3 is made up of 15 amino acids. Germline lookup yields CDR1 LNHNV and CDR2 YYDKDF (reference sequence).

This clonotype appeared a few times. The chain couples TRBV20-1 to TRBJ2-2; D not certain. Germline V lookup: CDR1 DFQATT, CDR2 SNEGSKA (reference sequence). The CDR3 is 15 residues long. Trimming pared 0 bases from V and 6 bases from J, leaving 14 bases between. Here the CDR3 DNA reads TGCAGTGCTAGAGATCCGAGACCCACCGCCGGGGAGCTGTTTTTT. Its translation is CSARDPRPTAGELFF.

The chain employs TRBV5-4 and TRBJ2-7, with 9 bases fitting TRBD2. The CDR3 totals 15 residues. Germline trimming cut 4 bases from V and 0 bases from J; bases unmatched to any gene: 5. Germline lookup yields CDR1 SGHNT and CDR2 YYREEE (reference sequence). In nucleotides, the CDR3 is TGTGCCAGCAGCAGTAGCGGGAGTGACTCCTACGAGCAGTACTTC. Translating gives CASSSSGSDSYEQYF.

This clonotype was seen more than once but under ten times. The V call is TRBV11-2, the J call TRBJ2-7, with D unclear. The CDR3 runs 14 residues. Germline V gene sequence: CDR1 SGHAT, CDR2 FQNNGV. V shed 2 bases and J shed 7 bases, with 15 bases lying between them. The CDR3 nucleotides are TGTGCCAGCAGCTTAACTAAAGGACCCGGGGAGCAGTACTTC. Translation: CASSLTKGPGEQYF.

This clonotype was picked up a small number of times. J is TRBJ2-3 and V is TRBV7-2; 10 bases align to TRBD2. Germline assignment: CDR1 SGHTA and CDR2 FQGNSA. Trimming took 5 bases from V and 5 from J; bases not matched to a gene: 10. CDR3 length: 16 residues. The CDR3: CASSATSGTWIDTQYF. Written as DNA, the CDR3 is TGTGCCAGCAGCGCAACTAGCGGGACGTGGATAGATACGCAGTATTTT.

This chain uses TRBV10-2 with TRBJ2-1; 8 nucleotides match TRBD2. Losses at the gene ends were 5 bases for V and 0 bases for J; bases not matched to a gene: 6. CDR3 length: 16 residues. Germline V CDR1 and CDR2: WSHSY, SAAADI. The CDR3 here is CASSISGTGSYNEQFF. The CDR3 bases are TGCGCCAGCAGTATTAGCGGGACCGGCTCCTACAATGAGCAGTTCTTC.

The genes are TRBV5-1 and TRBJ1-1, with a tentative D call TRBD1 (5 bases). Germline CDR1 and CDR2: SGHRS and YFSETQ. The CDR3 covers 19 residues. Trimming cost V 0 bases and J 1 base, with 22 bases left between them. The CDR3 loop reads CASSLGSGGDLLTNTEAFF. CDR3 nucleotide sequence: TGCGCCAGCAGCTTGGGCTCTGGCGGGGACCTACTGACGAACACTGAAGCTTTCTTT.

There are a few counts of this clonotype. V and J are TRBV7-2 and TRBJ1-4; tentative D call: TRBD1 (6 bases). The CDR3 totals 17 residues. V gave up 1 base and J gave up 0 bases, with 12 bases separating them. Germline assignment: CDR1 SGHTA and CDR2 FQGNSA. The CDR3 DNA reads TGTGCCAGCAGCTTAGGGGCAGGGGCCGCAACTAATGAAAAACTGTTTTTT. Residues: CASSLGAGAATNEKLFF.

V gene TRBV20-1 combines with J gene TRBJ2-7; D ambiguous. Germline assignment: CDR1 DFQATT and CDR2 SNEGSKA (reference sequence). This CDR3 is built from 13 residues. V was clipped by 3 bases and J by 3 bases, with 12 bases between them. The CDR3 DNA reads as TGCAGTGCTAGGACGACCCACTTCTACGAGCAGTACTTC. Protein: CSARTTHFYEQYF.

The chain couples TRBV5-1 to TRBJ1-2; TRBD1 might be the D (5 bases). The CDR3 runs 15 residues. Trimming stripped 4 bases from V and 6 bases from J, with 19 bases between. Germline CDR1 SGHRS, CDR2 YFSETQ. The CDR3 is CASSQVRGAVHGYTF. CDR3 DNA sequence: TGCGCCAGCAGCCAAGTCCGGGGCGCGGTCCATGGCTACACCTTC.

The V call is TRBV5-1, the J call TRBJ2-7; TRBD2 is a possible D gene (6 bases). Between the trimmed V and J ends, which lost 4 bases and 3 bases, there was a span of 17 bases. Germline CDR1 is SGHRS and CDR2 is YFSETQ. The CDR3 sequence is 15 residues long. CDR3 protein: CASSLVAASHYEQYF. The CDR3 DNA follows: TGCGCCAGCAGCCTGGTAGCGGCCAGCCACTACGAGCAGTACTTC.

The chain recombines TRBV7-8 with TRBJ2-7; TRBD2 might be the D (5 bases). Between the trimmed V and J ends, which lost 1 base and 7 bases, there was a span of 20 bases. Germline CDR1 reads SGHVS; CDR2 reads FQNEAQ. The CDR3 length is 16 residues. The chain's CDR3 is CASSLGLLALTLEQYF. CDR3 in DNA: TGTGCCAGCAGCTTAGGTCTTCTAGCCCTGACTTTGGAGCAGTACTTC.

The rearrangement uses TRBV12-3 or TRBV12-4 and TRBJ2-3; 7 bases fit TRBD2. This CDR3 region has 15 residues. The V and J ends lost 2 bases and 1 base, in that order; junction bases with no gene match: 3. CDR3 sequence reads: CASSLFAGGTDTQYF. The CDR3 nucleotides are TGTGCCAGCAGTTTATTTGCGGGAGGCACAGATACGCAGTATTTT.

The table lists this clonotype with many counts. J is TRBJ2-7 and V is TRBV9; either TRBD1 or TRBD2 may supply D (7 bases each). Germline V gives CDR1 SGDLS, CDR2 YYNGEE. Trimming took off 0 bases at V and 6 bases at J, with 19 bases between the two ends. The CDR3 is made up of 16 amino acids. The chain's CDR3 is CASSVVSGGEPREQYF. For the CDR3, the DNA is TGTGCCAGCAGCGTAGTCTCAGGGGGGGAACCGCGCGAGCAGTACTTC.

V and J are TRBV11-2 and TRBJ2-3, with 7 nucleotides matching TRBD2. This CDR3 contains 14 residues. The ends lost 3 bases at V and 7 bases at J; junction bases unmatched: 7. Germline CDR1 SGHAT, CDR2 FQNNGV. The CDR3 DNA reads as TGTGCCAGCAGCTTGACGGGGGGAAGGCATACGCAGTATTTT. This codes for CASSLTGGRHTQYF.

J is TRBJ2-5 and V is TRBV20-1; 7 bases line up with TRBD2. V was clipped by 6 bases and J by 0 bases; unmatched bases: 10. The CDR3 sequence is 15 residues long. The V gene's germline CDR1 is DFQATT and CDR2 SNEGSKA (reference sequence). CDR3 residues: CSAALWRGNQETQYF. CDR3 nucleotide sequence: TGCAGTGCCGCCCTTTGGCGGGGGAACCAAGAGACCCAGTACTTC.

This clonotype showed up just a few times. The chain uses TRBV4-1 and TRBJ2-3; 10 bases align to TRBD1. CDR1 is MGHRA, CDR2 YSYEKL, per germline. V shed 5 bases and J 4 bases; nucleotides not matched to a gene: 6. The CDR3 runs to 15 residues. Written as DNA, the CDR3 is TGCGCCAGCAGCTCCCGGGACAGGGGATCAGATACGCAGTATTTT. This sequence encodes CASSSRDRGSDTQYF.

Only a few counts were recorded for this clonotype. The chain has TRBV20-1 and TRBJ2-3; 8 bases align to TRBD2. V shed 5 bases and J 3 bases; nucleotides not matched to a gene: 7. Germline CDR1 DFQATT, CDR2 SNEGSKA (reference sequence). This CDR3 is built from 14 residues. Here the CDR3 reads CSAFSGLETDTQYF. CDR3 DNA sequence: TGCAGTGCTTTCTCGGGACTAGAAACAGATACGCAGTATTTT.

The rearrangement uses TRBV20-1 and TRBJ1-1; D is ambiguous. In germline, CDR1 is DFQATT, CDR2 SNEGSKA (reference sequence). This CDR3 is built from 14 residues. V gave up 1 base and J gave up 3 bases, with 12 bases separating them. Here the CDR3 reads CSARAPSRDTEAFF. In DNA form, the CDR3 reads TGCAGTGCTAGAGCTCCCTCCCGGGACACTGAAGCTTTCTTT.

In DNA, the CDR3 is TGCAGCGAAAGGGAGGCGGGAGGAGGTGAGCAGTTCTTC. Protein product: CSEREAGGGEQFF. The rearrangement uses TRBV29-1 and TRBJ2-1, with 8 nucleotides matching TRBD2. Germline lookup yields CDR1 SQVTM and CDR2 ANQGSEA. The CDR3 is 13 amino acids. V lost 7 bases to trimming and J lost 9 bases; unmatched junction nucleotides: 11.

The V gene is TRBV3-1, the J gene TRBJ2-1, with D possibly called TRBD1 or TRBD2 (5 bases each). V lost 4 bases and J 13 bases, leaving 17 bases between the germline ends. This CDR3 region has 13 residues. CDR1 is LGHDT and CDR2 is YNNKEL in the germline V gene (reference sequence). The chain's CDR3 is CASSPRGVRDQFF. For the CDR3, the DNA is TGTGCCAGCAGCCCCCGGGGTGTTAGGGACCAGTTCTTC.